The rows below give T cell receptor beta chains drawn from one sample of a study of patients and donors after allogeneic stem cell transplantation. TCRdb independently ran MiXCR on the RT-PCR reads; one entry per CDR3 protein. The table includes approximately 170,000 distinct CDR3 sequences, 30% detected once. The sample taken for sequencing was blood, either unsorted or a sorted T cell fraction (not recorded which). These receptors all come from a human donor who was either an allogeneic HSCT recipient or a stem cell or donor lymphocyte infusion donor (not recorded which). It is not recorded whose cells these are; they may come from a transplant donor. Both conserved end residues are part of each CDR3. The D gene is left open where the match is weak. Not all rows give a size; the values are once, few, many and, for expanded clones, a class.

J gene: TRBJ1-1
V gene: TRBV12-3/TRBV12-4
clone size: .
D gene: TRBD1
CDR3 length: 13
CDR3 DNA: TGTGCCAGCAGTTCCAGACAGGGAAGAGGAGCTTTCTTT
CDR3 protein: CASSSRQGRGAFF

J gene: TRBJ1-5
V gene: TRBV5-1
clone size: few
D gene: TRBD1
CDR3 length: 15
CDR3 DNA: TGCGCCAGCAGCTCGGGGACAGACGGCGTTCAGCCCCAGCATTTT
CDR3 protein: CASSSGTDGVQPQHF

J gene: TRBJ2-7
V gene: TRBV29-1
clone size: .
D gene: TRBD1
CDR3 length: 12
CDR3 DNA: TGCAGCGCACAGGGGGCCTCCTACGAGCAGTACTTC
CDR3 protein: CSAQGASYEQYF

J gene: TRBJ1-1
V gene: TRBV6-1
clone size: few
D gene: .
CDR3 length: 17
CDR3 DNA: TGTGCCAGCAGTGGTAGGGCAGGGCGTTCCCTTCGGACTGAAGCTTTCTTT
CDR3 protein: CASSGRAGRSLRTEAFF

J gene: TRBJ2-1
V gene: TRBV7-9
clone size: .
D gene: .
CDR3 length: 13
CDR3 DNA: TGTGCCAGCAGCTTCTCTAGGGCCCATGAGCAGTTCTTC
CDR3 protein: CASSFSRAHEQFF

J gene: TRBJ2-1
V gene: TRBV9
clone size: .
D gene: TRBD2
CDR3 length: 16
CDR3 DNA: TGTGCCAGCAGCTTCGCTAGCGGGAGTCTGTACAATGAGCAGTTCTTC
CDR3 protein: CASSFASGSLYNEQFF

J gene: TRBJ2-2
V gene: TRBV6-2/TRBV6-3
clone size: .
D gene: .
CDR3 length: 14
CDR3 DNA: TGTGCCAGCAGTTATCTTGGGAAAGTCGGGGAGCTGTTTTTT
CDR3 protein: CASSYLGKVGELFF

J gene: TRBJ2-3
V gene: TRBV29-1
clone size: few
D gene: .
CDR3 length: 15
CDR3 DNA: TGCAGCGCTCCCGGACTGTATAGGAGCACAGATACGCAGTATTTT
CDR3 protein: CSAPGLYRSTDTQYF

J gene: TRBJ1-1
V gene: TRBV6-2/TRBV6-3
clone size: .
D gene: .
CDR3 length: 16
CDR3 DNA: TGTGCCAGCAACCCCATCTTTCATGCTTTGAACACTGAAGCTTTCTTT
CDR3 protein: CASNPIFHALNTEAFF

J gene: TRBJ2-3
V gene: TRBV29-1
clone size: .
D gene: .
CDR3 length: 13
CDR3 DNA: TGCAGCGCCAAGGGCGGTAGCACAGATACGCAGTATTTT
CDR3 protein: CSAKGGSTDTQYF

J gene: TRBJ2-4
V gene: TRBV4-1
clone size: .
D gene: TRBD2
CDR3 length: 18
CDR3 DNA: TGCGCCAGCAGCCCGGGACTAGCGGGATCGCTAGCCAAAAACATTCAGTACTTC
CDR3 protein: CASSPGLAGSLAKNIQYF

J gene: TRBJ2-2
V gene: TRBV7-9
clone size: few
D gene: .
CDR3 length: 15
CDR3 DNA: TGTGCCAGCAGCTTTGGGCAGGGGAACACCGGGGAGCTGTTTTTT
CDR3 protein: CASSFGQGNTGELFF

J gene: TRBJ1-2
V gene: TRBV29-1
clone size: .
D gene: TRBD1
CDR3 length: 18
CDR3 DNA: TGCAGCGTTGTAGGTGGGGACAGGCGTAACCCTTCAAACTATGGCTACACCTTC
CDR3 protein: CSVVGGDRRNPSNYGYTF

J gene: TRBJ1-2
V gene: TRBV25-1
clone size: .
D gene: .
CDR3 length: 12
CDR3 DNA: TGTGCCAGCTACAAGGGTGGAGATGGCTACACCTTC
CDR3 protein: CASYKGGDGYTF

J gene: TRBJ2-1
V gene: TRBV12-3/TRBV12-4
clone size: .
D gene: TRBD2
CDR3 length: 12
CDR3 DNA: TGTGCCAGCAGTTTTGGACTAGCGGCCTTCGTTTTC
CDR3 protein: CASSFGLAAFVF

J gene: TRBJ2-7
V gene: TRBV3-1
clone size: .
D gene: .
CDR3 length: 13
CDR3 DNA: TGTGCCAGCAGCCAAGCTACAACCGGCGAGCAGTACTTC
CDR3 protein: CASSQATTGEQYF

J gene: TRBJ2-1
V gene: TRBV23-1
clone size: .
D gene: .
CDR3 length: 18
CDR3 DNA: TGCGCCAGCAGTCAAGGACAGGGGACTAGCGTATGTCTCTATGAGCAGTTCTTC
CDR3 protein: CASSQGQGTSVCLYEQFF

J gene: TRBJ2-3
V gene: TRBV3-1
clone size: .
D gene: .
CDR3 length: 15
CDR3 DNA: TGTGCCAGCAGTAGGGGAACGGGAGGCACAGATACGCAGTATTTT
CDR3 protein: CASSRGTGGTDTQYF

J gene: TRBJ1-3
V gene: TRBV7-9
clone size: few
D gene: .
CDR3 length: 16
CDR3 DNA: TGTGCCAGCAGCTTCGCAGGCTATACCTCTGGAAACACCATATATTTT
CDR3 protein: CASSFAGYTSGNTIYF

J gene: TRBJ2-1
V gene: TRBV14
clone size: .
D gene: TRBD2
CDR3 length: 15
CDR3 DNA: TGTGCCAGCAGCCCCGGGACTAGCGGGATCAATGAGCAGTTCTTC
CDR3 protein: CASSPGTSGINEQFF

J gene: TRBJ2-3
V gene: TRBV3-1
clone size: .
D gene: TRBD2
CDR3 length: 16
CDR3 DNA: TGTGCCAGCAGCCGGACTAGCGGGAGGGGCACAGATACGCAGTATTTT
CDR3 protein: CASSRTSGRGTDTQYF

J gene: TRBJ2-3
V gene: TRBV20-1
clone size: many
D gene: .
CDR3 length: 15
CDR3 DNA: TGCAGTGCTAGAGGCGGGCCTGGCGGTAGAGATACGCAGTATTTT
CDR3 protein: CSARGGPGGRDTQYF

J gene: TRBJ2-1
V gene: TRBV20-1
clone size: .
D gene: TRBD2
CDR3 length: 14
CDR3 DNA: TGCAGTGCAGGTCTAGCGGGAGGAAGCAATGAGCAGTTCTTC
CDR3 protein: CSAGLAGGSNEQFF

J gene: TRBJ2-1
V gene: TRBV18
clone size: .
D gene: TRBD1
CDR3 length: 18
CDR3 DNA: TGTGCCAGCTCACTTATCCTGCGGACAGGGCTGGACTACAATGAGCAGTTCTTC
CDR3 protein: CASSLILRTGLDYNEQFF

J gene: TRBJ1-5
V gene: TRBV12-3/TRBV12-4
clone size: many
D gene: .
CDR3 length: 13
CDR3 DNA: TGTGCCAGCAGTTGGACGGCTGACCAGCCCCAGCATTTT
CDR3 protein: CASSWTADQPQHF

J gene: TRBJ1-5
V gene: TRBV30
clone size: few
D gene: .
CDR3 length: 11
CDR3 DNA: TGTGCCTGGAGTGCCGGATTGGTTCAGCATTTT
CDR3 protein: CAWSAGLVQHF

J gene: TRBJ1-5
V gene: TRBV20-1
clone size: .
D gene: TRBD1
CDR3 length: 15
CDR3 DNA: TGCAGTGCTAGGTACAGGGGGCTTCCCAATCAGCCCCAGCATTTT
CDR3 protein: CSARYRGLPNQPQHF

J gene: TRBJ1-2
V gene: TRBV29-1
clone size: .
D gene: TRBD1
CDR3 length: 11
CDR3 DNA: TGCAGCGTTGCGGACAGGCCAGGCTACACCTTC
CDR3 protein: CSVADRPGYTF

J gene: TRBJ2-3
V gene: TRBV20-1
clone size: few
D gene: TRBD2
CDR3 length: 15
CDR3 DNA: TGCAGTGCTATGCGGGAGAGACTGGACACAGATACGCAGTATTTT
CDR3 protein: CSAMRERLDTDTQYF

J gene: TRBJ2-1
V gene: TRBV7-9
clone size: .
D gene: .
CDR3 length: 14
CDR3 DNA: TGTGCCAGCAGCTTAACTAGCCTCCACAATGAGCAGTTCTTC
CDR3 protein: CASSLTSLHNEQFF

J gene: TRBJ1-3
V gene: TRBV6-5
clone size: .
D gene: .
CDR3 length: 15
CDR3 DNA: TGTGCCAGCACCATTGGGGGGGGGCGCGGAAACACCATATATTTT
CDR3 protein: CASTIGGGRGNTIYF

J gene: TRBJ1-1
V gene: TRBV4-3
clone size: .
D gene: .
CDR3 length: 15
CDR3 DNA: TGCGCCAGCAGCCAAGAGCCCTTTAAGAACACTGAAGCTTTCTTT
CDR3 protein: CASSQEPFKNTEAFF

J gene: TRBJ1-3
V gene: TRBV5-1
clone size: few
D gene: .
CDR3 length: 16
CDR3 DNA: TGCGCCAGCAGCTTGGCCCCGGGTGCGTCTGGAAACACCATATATTTT
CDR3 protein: CASSLAPGASGNTIYF

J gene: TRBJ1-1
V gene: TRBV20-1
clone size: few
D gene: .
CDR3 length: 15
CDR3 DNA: TGCAGTGCTAGATCGACAAGGTTAGGGGGCACTGAAGCTTTCTTT
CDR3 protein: CSARSTRLGGTEAFF

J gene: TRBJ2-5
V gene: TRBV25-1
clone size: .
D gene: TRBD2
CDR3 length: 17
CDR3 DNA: TGTGCCAGCAGTGACGGGGTGGCTAGCGGGTTCCAAGAGACCCAGTACTTC
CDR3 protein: CASSDGVASGFQETQYF

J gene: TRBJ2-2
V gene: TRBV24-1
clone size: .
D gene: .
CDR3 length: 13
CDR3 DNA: TGTGCCACCAGTGATTCAACAGGCAGGGAGCTGTTTTTT
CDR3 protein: CATSDSTGRELFF

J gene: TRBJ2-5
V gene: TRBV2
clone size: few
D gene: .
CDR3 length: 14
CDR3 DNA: TGTGCCAGCAGTGAAATCCAGGATGCGGGGACCCAGTACTTC
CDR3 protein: CASSEIQDAGTQYF

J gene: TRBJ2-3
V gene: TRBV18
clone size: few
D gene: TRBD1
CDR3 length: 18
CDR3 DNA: TGTGCCAGCTCACCAGGGGACAGGGGACCTGACTACACAGATACGCAGTATTTT
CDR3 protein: CASSPGDRGPDYTDTQYF

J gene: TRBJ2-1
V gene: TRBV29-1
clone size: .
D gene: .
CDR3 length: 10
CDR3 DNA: TGCAGCGTTGACGTGGGACGGCTGTTCTTC
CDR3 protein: CSVDVGRLFF

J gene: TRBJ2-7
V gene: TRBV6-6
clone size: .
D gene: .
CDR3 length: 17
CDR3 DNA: TGTGCCAGCAGTTACCCCATCAGGGGGGAGTTCAACTACGAGCAGTACTTC
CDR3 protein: CASSYPIRGEFNYEQYF

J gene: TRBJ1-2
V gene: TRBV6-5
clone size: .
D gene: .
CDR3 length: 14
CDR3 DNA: TGTGCCAGCAGTTACGACGACAGCCACTATGGCTACACCTTC
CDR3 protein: CASSYDDSHYGYTF

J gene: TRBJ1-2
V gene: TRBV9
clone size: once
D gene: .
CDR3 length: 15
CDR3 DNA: TGTGCCAGCAGCGTACGGGGGGAGACGTGGTATGGCTACACCTTC
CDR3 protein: CASSVRGETWYGYTF

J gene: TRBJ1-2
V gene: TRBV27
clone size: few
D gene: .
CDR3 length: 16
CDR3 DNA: TGTGCCAGCAGTCCGCTTCGGGGGCCCTTGGACTATGGCTACACCTTC
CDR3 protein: CASSPLRGPLDYGYTF

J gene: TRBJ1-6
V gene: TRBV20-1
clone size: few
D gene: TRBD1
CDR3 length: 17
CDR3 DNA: TGCAGTGCTAGAGATCTTGGGACAGGGGGAAATTATTCACCCCTCCACTTT
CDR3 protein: CSARDLGTGGNYSPLHF

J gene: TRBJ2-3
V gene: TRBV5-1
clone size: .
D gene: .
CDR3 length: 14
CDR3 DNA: TGCGCCAGCAGCTTTAGGGCTATCACAGATACGCAGTATTTT
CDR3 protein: CASSFRAITDTQYF

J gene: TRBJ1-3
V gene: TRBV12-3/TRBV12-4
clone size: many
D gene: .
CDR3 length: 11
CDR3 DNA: TGTGCCAGCAGTTTAGGAGGATTCCGATATTTT
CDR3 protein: CASSLGGFRYF

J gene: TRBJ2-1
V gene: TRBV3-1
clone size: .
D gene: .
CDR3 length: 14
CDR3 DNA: TGTGCCAGCAGCCCCCTTATCCTAGTTAGTGAGCAGTTCTTC
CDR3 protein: CASSPLILVSEQFF

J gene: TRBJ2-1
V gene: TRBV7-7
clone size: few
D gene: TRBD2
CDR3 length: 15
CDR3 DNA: TGTGCTAGCAGCTTACGGGCGGGGGCCTACAATGAGCAGTTCTTC
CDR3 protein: CASSLRAGAYNEQFF

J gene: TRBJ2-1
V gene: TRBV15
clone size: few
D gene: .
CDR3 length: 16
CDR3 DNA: TGTGCCACCAGCAGCGGGGGAAGGACAGTTGAAGATGAGCAGTTCTTC
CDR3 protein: CATSSGGRTVEDEQFF

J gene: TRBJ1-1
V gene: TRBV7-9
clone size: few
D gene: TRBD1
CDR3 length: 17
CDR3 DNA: TGTGCCAGCAGCTCCCTGGGACAGGGATTAAGAAACACTGAAGCTTTCTTT
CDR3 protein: CASSSLGQGLRNTEAFF

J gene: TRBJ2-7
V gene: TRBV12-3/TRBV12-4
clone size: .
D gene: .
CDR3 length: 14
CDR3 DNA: TGTGCCAGCAGTTTATCACCGTCGTCCTACGAGCAGTACTTC
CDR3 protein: CASSLSPSSYEQYF

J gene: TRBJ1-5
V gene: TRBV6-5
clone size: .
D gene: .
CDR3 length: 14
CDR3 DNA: TGTGCCAGCAGTTACTCACGGGCGGGGCAGCCCCAGCATTTT
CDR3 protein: CASSYSRAGQPQHF

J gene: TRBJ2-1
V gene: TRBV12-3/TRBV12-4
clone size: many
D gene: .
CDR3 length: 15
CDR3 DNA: TGTGCCAGCAGTTTAGGGGGGAGCTCCTACAATGAGCAGTTCTTC
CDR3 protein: CASSLGGSSYNEQFF

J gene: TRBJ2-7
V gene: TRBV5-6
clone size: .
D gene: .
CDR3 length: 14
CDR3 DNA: TGTGCCAGCAGCTTGGGAGACGGCGTCTACGAGCAGTACTTC
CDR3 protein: CASSLGDGVYEQYF

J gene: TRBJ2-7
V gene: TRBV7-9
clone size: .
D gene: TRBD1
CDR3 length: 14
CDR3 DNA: TGTGCCAGCAGCCCACAGGGGAGCTCCTACGAGCAGTACTTC
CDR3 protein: CASSPQGSSYEQYF

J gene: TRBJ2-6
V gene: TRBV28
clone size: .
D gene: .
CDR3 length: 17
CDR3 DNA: TGTGCCAGCAGTTCACCGGGACTCGGCTCTGGGGCCAACGTCCTGACTTTC
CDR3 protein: CASSSPGLGSGANVLTF

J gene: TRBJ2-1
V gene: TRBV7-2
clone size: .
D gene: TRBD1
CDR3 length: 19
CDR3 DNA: TGTGCCAGCAGCTTAAGGGTAGGGGGCGCCCCCTTAACTAACAATGAGCAGTTCTTC
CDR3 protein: CASSLRVGGAPLTNNEQFF

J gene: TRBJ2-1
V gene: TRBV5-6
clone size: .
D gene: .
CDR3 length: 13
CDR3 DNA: TGTGCCAGCAGCTTGCTTGGGATCAATGAGCAGTTCTTC
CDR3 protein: CASSLLGINEQFF

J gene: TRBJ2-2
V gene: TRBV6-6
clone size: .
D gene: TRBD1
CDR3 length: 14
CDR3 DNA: TGTGCCAGCAGACCGGGACAGGGGGGCGGGGAGCTGTTTTTT
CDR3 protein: CASRPGQGGGELFF